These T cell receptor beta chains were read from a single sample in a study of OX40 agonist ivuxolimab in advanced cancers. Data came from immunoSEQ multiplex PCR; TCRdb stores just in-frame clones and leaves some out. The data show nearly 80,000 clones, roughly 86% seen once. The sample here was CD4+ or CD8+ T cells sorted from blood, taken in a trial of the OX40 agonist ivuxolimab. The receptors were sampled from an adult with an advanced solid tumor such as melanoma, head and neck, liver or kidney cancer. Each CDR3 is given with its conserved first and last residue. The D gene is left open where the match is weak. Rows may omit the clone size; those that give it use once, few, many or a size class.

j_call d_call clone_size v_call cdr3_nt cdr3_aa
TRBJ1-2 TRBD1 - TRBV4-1 TGCGCCAGCAGCCAAGAGGGACAGGGGGCGATCGGCTACACCTTC CASSQEGQGAIGYTF
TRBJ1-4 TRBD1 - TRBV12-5 TGTGCTAGTGGTTTGGATCGGACAGGGGGCCAAGAAAAACTGTTTTTT CASGLDRTGGQEKLFF
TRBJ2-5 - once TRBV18 TGTGCCAGCTCACGCTACCAAGAGACCCAGTACTTC CASSRYQETQYF
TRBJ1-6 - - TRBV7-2 TGTGCCAGCAGCTTAGAGTGGAACCCCTGGCCCCTCCACTTT CASSLEWNPWPLHF
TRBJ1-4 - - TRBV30 TGTGCCTGGAGTGTTAGACGGAAGGTGGGAAAACTGTTTTTT CAWSVRRKVGKLFF
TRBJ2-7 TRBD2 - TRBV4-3 TGCGCCAGCAGCCAAGGTCCCTCGGCGGGAGGGCGGGAGCAGTACTTC CASSQGPSAGGREQYF
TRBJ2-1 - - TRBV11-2 TGTGCCAGCAGCTTAAACAGTGTCGGTGAGCAGTTCTTC CASSLNSVGEQFF
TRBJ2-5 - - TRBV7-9 TGTGCCAGCAGCTTAATTGAGGAGACCCAGTACTTC CASSLIEETQYF
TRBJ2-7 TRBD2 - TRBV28 TGTGCCAGCAGTCCGGCGGGGGGCAGCTACGAGCAGTACTTC CASSPAGGSYEQYF
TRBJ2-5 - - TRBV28 TGTGCCAGCAGTTTAGGGGGGGCCACTCAAGAGACCCAGTACTTC CASSLGGATQETQYF
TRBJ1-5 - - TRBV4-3 TGCGCCAGCAGCCGAGACCTGGGGTTAGGAAATAATCAGCCCCAGCATTTT CASSRDLGLGNNQPQHF
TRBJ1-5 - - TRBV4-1 TGCGCCAGCAGCCGGGCGGAGAGCAATCAGCCCCAGCATTTT CASSRAESNQPQHF
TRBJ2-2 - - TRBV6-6 TGTGCCAGCAGTTACTCCTTGGACTCCGGGGAGCTGTTTTTT CASSYSLDSGELFF
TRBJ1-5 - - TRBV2 TGTGCCAGCCGAGGGCCCCAGCCCCAGCATTTT CASRGPQPQHF
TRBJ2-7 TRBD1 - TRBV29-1 TGCAGCGCCTCCCACGGGACAGGCTCCTACGAGCAGTACTTC CSASHGTGSYEQYF
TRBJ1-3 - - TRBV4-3 TGCGCCAGCAGCCAAGACGGAGGGCCCGGAAACACCATATATTTT CASSQDGGPGNTIYF
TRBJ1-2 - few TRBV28 TGTGCCAGCAGCCTGTGGCAGGATAACTATGGCTACACCTTC CASSLWQDNYGYTF
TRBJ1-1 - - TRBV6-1 TGTGCCAGCAGTGAAGTCAGGCTTGGGCTGTTGAACACTGAAGCTTTCTTT CASSEVRLGLLNTEAFF
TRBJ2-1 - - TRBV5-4 TGTGCCAGCAGCTTGGTCGTCTCGGGGCGCAATGAGCAGTTCTTC CASSLVVSGRNEQFF
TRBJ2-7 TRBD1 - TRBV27 TGTGCCAGCAGTGCCCGGGACAGGTCTTCCTACGAGCAGTACTTC CASSARDRSSYEQYF
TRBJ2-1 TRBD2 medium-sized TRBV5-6 TGTGCCAGCAGATCGACTAGCGGGGGACCGCGCTACAATGAGCAGTTCTTC CASRSTSGGPRYNEQFF
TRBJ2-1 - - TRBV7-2 TGTGCCAGCAGCTTAGCGATAATAGAGCAGTTCTTC CASSLAIIEQFF
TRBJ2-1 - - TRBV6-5 TGTGCCAGCAGTCCGTACAATGAGCAGTTCTTC CASSPYNEQFF
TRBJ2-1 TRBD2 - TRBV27 TGTGCCAGCAGTCCCCGGGGCCCGCTAGCGGGGGGGCTCAATGAGCAGTTCTTC CASSPRGPLAGGLNEQFF
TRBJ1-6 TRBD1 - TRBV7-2 TGTGCCAGCAGCTTAAGTCCTGGACAGGAGAATTCACCCCTCCACTTT CASSLSPGQENSPLHF
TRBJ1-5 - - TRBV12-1 TGTGCCAGCAGCTTTGATCATCATAGCAATCAGCCCCAGCATTTT CASSFDHHSNQPQHF
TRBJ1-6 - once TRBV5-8 TGTGCCAGCGGGTCATTTTCACCCCTCCACTTT CASGSFSPLHF
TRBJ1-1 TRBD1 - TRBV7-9 TGTGCCAGCAGCTCAAGGGACAGGGACTCTGAAGCTTTCTTT CASSSRDRDSEAFF